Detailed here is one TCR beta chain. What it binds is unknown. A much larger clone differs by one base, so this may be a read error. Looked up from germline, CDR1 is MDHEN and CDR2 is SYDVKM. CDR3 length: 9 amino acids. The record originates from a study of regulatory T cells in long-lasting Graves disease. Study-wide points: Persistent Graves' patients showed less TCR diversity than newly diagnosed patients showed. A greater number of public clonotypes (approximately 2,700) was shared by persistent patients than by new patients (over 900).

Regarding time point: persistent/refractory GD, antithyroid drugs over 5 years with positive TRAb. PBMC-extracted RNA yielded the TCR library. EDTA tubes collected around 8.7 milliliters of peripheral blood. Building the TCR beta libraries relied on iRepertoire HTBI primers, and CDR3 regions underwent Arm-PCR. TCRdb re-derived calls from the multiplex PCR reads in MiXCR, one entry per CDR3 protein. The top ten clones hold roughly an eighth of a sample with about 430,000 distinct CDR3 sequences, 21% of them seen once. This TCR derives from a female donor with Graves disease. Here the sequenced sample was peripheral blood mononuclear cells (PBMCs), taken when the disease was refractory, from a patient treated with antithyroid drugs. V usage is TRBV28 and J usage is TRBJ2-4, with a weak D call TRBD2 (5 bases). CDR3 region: CATTDERFF. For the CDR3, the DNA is TGTGCCACCACGGATGAGCGGTTCTTC.